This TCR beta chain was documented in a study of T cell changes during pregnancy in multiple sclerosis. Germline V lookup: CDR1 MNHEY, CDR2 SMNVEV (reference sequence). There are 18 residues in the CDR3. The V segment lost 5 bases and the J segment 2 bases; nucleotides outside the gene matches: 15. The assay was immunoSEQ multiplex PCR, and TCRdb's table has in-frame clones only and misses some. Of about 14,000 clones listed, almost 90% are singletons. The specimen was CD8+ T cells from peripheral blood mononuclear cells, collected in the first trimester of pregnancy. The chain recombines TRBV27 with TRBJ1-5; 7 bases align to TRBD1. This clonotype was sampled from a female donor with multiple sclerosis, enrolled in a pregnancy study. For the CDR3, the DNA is TGTGCCAGCAGTCCTGGGACCCAGGGGGTTTCAGGCAATCAGCCCCAGCATTTT. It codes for CASSPGTQGVSGNQPQHF.